The 21 T cell receptor beta chains in this list originate from one sample, sequenced in a study of OX40 agonist ivuxolimab in advanced cancers. Library prep was done by the immunoSEQ multiplex PCR assay. TCRdb limited this immuneACCESS table to in-frame rearrangements with V and J called. A share of clones is missing; checked studies link under half to unresolved V genes, and the rest is unexplained. The sample yields some 94,000 clones; roughly 95% were counted once. Of the sample, 2% to 2.5% is held by the ten largest clones. Sequenced material: CD4+ or CD8+ T cells sorted from blood, taken in a trial of the OX40 agonist ivuxolimab. These receptors were obtained from an adult with an advanced solid tumor such as melanoma, head and neck, liver or kidney cancer.

The chain employs TRBV30 and TRBJ1-1, with TRBD1 matching 8 bases. The CDR3 runs 14 residues. Trimming at V came to 2 bases and at J to 6 bases, leaving 8 bases not matched to a gene. Germline loops: CDR1 GTSNPN, CDR2 SVGIG (reference sequence). Here the CDR3 DNA reads TGTGCCTGGAGTCCCCCCACAGGGGGACCTGAAGCTTTCTTT. Protein sequence: CAWSPPTGGPEAFF.

V is TRBV27 and J is TRBJ1-2; D is unresolved. The germline gives CDR1 MNHEY, CDR2 SMNVEV (reference sequence). Trimming pared 5 bases from V and 0 bases from J, leaving 13 bases between. The CDR3 spans 15 residues. The CDR3 DNA follows: TGTGCCAGCAGTCCGGGAACAACTTCTAACTATGGCTACACCTTC. Protein sequence: CASSPGTTSNYGYTF.

The chain carries TRBV27 and TRBJ2-7, with TRBD1 matching 7 bases. This CDR3 contains 13 residues. The V and J ends lost 4 bases and 4 bases, in that order; junction bases with no gene match: 4. Germline V gene lookup returns CDR1 MNHEY and CDR2 SMNVEV (reference sequence). The CDR3 protein is CASSSRGLYEQYF. The CDR3 DNA follows: TGTGCCAGCAGTTCGAGGGGGCTTTACGAGCAGTACTTC.

This rearrangement joins TRBV5-1 to TRBJ2-7; 12 bases map to TRBD2. CDR1 is SGHRS and CDR2 is YFSETQ in the germline V gene. The CDR3 contains 16 residues. The V gene end was trimmed by 4 bases and the J gene end by 3 bases; junction bases not matched to a gene: 8. The CDR3 loop reads CASSTDGLAGSYEQYF. The CDR3 DNA is TGCGCCAGCAGCACGGACGGACTAGCGGGGAGCTACGAGCAGTACTTC.

The chain joins TRBV4-1 to TRBJ2-1; 7 positions match TRBD1. The J segment lost 2 bases and the V segment lost 4 bases, leaving 8 bases of the junction unmatched. This CDR3 comprises 16 residues. The germline V gene encodes CDR1 MGHRA and CDR2 YSYEKL. The CDR3 coding sequence is TGCGCCAGCAGCCGAGAGGTGACAGGGACCTACAATGAGCAGTTCTTC. It translates to CASSREVTGTYNEQFF.

The rearrangement joins TRBV4-3 to TRBJ2-7, with 7 bases aligning to TRBD1. Germline V gene sequence: CDR1 LGHNA, CDR2 YSLEER. This CDR3 has 17 residues. Germline trimming cut 0 bases from V and 3 bases from J; bases unmatched to any gene: 11. The CDR3 nucleotides are TGCGCCAGCAGCCAAGACCTCACGGCACAGGGGAACTACGAGCAGTACTTC. This translates into CASSQDLTAQGNYEQYF.

Here the CDR3 reads CASSFGTGGEELFF. Written as DNA, the CDR3 is TGTGCCAGCAGCTTCGGGACAGGGGGTGAGGAGCTGTTTTTT. This chain uses TRBV5-8 with TRBJ2-2, with 11 bases aligning to TRBD1. The germline gives CDR1 SGHTS, CDR2 YDEGEE. The junction had 4 bases not matched to a gene; V was cut back by 2 bases and J by 10 bases. This CDR3 contains 14 residues. Together with reference TRBV5-8 and TRBJ2-2, the CDR3 gives the full variable domain: EAGVTQSPTHLIKTRGQQATLRCSPISGHTSVYWYQQALGLGLQFLLWYDEGEERNRGNFPPRFSGRQFPNYSSELNVNALELEDSALYLCASSFGTGGEELFFGEGSRLTVL.

CDR3 sequence reads: CASSRTSGNTGELFF. The CDR3 nucleotides read TGTGCCAGCAGTAGGACTAGCGGAAACACCGGGGAGCTGTTTTTT. This chain links TRBV27 with TRBJ2-2; TRBD2 matches 10 bases. The germline CDR1 and CDR2 sequences are MNHEY and SMNVEV (reference sequence). CDR3 length: 15 residues. After removal of 5 bases from V and 2 bases from J, the junction contained 2 bases not matched to a gene.

The V call is TRBV28, the J call TRBJ2-7; D is ambiguous. Germline CDR1 MDHEN, CDR2 SYDVKM. The V gene lost 4 bases and the J gene lost 1 base, with 8 bases spanning the gap. The CDR3 contains 13 residues. The CDR3 DNA sequence: TGTGCCAGCAGTTATTACCGATCCTACGAGCAGTACTTC. Amino acids: CASSYYRSYEQYF. Full variable domain (remainder filled in from reference TRBV28 and TRBJ2-7): DVKVTQSSRYLVKRTGEKVFLECVQDMDHENMFWYRQDPGLGLRLIYFSYDVKMKEKGDIPEGYSVSREKKERFSLILESASTNQTSMYLCASSYYRSYEQYFGPGTRLTVT.

The V gene is TRBV21-1, the J gene TRBJ2-2; TRBD1, the table's D call, lacks a check against the DNA. TRBV21-1 represents a pseudogene. This CDR3 region has 16 residues. The CDR3 is CASSKNRATNTGELFF. Here the CDR3 DNA reads TGTGCCAGCAGCAAGAACAGGGCCACGAACACCGGGGAGCTGTTTTTT.

CDR3 amino acids: CASSITPGINTEAFF. In nucleotides, the CDR3 is TGTGCCAGTAGTATCACCCCAGGGATTAACACTGAAGCTTTCTTT. V usage is TRBV19 and J usage is TRBJ1-1; tentatively, D is TRBD1 (5 bases). The CDR3 runs 15 residues. Germline V gives CDR1 LNHDA, CDR2 SQIVND (reference sequence). V was pared by 3 bases and J by 2 bases, with 13 bases between.

The V call is TRBV21-1, the J call TRBJ2-5; the table's D call, TRBD2, was not checked against the DNA. TRBV21-1 is tagged as a pseudogene. CDR3 length: 12 amino acids. The CDR3 nucleotides are TGTGCAATAGCGGGGGGGAGAGAGACCCAGTACTTC. Protein sequence: CAIAGGRETQYF.

This rearrangement joins TRBV6-5 to TRBJ2-5; tentative D call: TRBD1 (6 bases). CDR3 length equals 14 residues. V lost 3 bases and J 3 bases, leaving 11 bases between the germline ends. Germline-derived CDR1 and CDR2 are MNHEY and SVGAGI. The CDR3 protein is CASSYSAGEETQYF. For the CDR3, the DNA is TGTGCCAGCAGTTATTCCGCAGGGGAAGAGACCCAGTACTTC.

The chain combines TRBV27 with TRBJ2-2, with D hard to call. Germline loops: CDR1 MNHEY, CDR2 SMNVEV (reference sequence). The CDR3 sequence is 16 residues long. Trimming took off 0 bases at V and 1 base at J, with 9 bases between the two ends. The CDR3 nucleotides read TGTGCCAGCAGTTTATCAGGCCCGTTGAACACCGGGGAGCTGTTTTTT. This translates into CASSLSGPLNTGELFF.

V and J are TRBV5-1 and TRBJ2-3; D perhaps matches TRBD1 (6 bases). Trimming left V 5 bases short and J 6 bases short, with 13 bases between. CDR1 and CDR2 from the germline V gene are SGHRS and YFSETQ. The CDR3 is made up of 13 amino acids. In nucleotides, the CDR3 is TGCGCCAGCAGGGGGGCCGCAGACGATACGCAGTATTTT. As protein: CASRGAADDTQYF. Complete variable domain (other parts from reference TRBV5-1 and TRBJ2-3): KAGVTQTPRYLIKTRGQQVTLSCSPISGHRSVSWYQQTPGQGLQFLFEYFSETQRNKGNFPGRFSGRQFSNSRSEMNVSTLELGDSALYLCASRGAADDTQYFGPGTRLTVL.

This chain uses TRBV27 with TRBJ1-1; a weak D match, TRBD1 (6 bases). Trimming removed 3 bases from V and 1 base from J, with 9 bases in between. CDR3 length: 14 amino acids. Per the germline V gene, CDR1 is MNHEY and CDR2 is SMNVEV (reference sequence). CDR3 bases: TGTGCCAGCAGTTTGGGGGGCCCGAACACTGAAGCTTTCTTT. It codes for CASSLGGPNTEAFF.

The genes are TRBV29-1 and TRBJ1-2; no definite D call. This CDR3 comprises 11 residues. Germline CDR1 SQVTM, CDR2 ANQGSEA. Trimming stripped 4 bases from V and 0 bases from J, with 3 bases between. The CDR3 protein is CSVGANYGYTF. The DNA of the CDR3 is TGCAGCGTTGGGGCTAACTATGGCTACACCTTC.

The chain uses TRBV9 and TRBJ2-7; D ambiguous. Trimming took 0 bases from V and 6 from J, leaving 10 bases between them. The CDR3 extends over 13 amino acids. The germline V gene has CDR1 SGDLS and CDR2 YYNGEE. CDR3 DNA sequence: TGTGCCAGCAGCGTAGAGGACCGCCCCGAGCAGTACTTC. Translation gives CASSVEDRPEQYF.

This rearrangement joins TRBV5-4 to TRBJ2-3, with TRBD2 identical over 8 bases. Germline V lookup: CDR1 SGHNT, CDR2 YYREEE (reference sequence). CDR3 length: 15 amino acids. With 2 bases clipped from V and 1 base from J, the junction kept 3 bases outside the gene matches. In nucleotides, the CDR3 is TGTGCCAGCAGCTTTAACGGGGGGGGCACAGATACGCAGTATTTT. Amino acids: CASSFNGGGTDTQYF.

This chain joins TRBV6-5 and TRBJ1-2; tentatively, D is TRBD1 (6 bases). The CDR3 runs 12 residues. The V gene lost 6 bases and the J gene lost 4 bases, with 9 bases spanning the gap. Germline CDR1 MNHEY, CDR2 SVGAGI. The CDR3 nucleotides are TGTGCCAGCAGGGGACACAGCTATGGCTACACCTTC. Translated: CASRGHSYGYTF.

V gene TRBV14 combines with J gene TRBJ1-2; D unresolved. V lost 1 base to trimming and J lost 3 bases, with 6 bases between them. This CDR3 is 13 amino acids long. From germline, CDR1 is SGHDN and CDR2 FVKESK. CDR3: CASSQARDYGYTF. In DNA, the CDR3 is TGTGCCAGCAGCCAAGCGAGGGACTATGGCTACACCTTC.